This TCR beta chain was recorded in a study of early T cells in non-severe SARS-CoV-2 infection. In the study overall: Sequencing of unsorted whole blood was done on bulk RNA, leaving chains unpaired.

Points from the study as a whole: VDJdb-based annotation leaned toward anti-spike CD8 responses and missed private and CD4 specificities.

This clonotype was counted many times. The antigen is not known. Separate cDNA molecules each had unique molecular identifiers attached to them. TCRdb re-called the 5' RACE reads with MiXCR, one entry per CDR3 protein. The sample lists just under 45,000 distinct CDR3 sequences; roughly 11% were seen once. This CDR3 spans 21 amino acids. Germline V gives CDR1 MNHNS, CDR2 SASEGT. V shed 0 bases, J shed 0 bases, and the junction held 12 bases outside the gene matches. This receptor was identified in an adult who was a healthcare worker with PCR-confirmed SARS-CoV-2 infection or an uninfected control (not recorded which). This sequence joins TRBV6-1 and TRBJ2-4; 12 bases are shared with TRBD2. The sequenced sample was whole blood. This CDR3 is CASSEAGLLAGGQRAKNIQYF. The CDR3, as DNA: TGTGCCAGCAGTGAAGCGGGGTTACTAGCGGGGGGTCAACGAGCCAAAAACATTCAGTACTTC.